This T cell receptor beta chain stems from a study of blood T cell repertoires in COVID-19 (dated by TCRdb to the early 2020s). Turning to the overall study: Collaborator samples came from the United States, Italy and Spain and covered acute and convalescent phases of COVID-19. The material from the prospective study consisted of cDNA or gDNA derived from T cells, B-cell-depleted T cells, or PBMCs. Samples came from the ongoing ImmuneRACE study (first 160 participants) plus 1,254 subjects from 6 global collaborators. Where available, HLA class I and class II types were taken from metadata supplied by the sample provider and were not determined by assay-based typing. The repertoires were released in a freely available public database meant as a resource for research on the immune response to SARS-CoV-2. Subjects who had been exposed to COVID-19, were actively infected with it, or had recovered from it provided the deeply sampled blood TCRbeta repertoires that made up the dataset. Nearly every sample came with metadata listing a de-identified subject ID, COVID-19 status, age in years and sex. Overall study results and their limits: How much clinical and demographic metadata was included differed by source and by participant, and the metadata was provided uncurated.

This clone occurred once. Its antigen target is currently unknown. No base-level quality is on record; no much larger clone is a single base apart. TCRbeta CDR3 regions were amplified from genomic DNA using the immunoSEQ Assay, a bias-controlled multiplex PCR. The paper's processing steps were these. The number of nucleated cells in each sample was estimated from the amplification of reference gene primers within the assay. Sequence reads were collapsed and filtered to measure the absolute abundance of every unique TCRbeta CDR3 rearrangement. For each sample, productive Simpson clonality was calculated as the square root of Simpson's diversity index over productive rearrangements. TCRdb retrieved this table from immuneACCESS and kept in-frame rearrangements only. Not all clones are present; in checked studies, unresolved V genes account for under half, and no reason is known for the remainder. The DNA gave D and trimming, while V, J and clone size come from that table. A total of 50,000 to 75,000 clones appear in this sample, 91% of them only once. Roughly 9% of the sample belongs to the ten largest clones.

Each collaborating institution followed its own protocols to collect whole blood in K2EDTA tubes. For TCRbeta analysis, collaborators shipped samples as frozen whole blood, isolated PBMCs, or DNA extracted from either of those sample types. Relative to germline, V is missing 2 bases and J is missing 1 base, with 11 bases of the junction outside any gene match. The CDR3, from cysteine to phenylalanine, totals 19 residues. Only the CDR3 DNA stays, 57 bases, in frame from base 1. The germline V gene encodes CDR1 SGHTA and CDR2 FQGNSA. In this chain, TRBV7-2 is recombined with TRBJ2-3; 11 bases in between match TRBD2. Sequencing used peripheral blood. The clonotype was recovered from a human donor in a cohort sampled during active COVID-19. CDR3 region: CASSLRGNSGGGRTDTQYF. The nucleotide sequence reads as follows: TGTGCCAGCAGCTTACGAGGGAATAGCGGGGGGGGCCGCACAGATACGCAGTATTTT.